A selection of T cell receptor beta chains follows, all from one sample in a study of T cell responses to AZD1222 COVID-19 vaccine. The method was immunoSEQ multiplex PCR; TCRdb's version includes in-frame clones alone and lacks a portion of them. The profile shows around 140,000 clones, over 85% of them singletons. The material sequenced was peripheral blood, taken on day 0 of AZD1222 vaccination. All receptors derive from an adult in good health. CDR3s include the opening cysteine and the closing phenylalanine or tryptophan. A D gene is named only where the DNA matches it firmly. The size field is filled for only some rows; it gives once, few, many or a size class.

TRBJ1-1	-	TRBV6-5	-	12	CASSISGTEAFF	TGTGCCAGCAGCATAAGCGGGACTGAAGCTTTCTTT
TRBJ2-5	-	TRBV7-8	-	11	CAWEVGETQYF	TGTGCCTGGGAGGTCGGGGAGACCCAGTACTTC
TRBJ2-7	-	TRBV7-9	once	14	CASSLDLQAYEQYF	TGTGCCAGCAGCTTAGATCTGCAGGCGTACGAGCAGTACTTC
TRBJ2-3	-	TRBV3-1/TRBV3-2	-	16	CASSQSRSEGTDTQYF	TGTGCCAGCAGCCAATCCCGATCCGAAGGGACAGATACGCAGTATTTT
TRBJ1-2	-	TRBV25-1	-	15	CASSESWGHLVHYTF	TGTGCCAGCAGTGAATCCTGGGGCCACTTGGTTCACTACACCTTC
TRBJ2-2	TRBD2	TRBV5-1	few	17	CASSFYVSGGNTGELFF	TGCGCCAGCAGCTTTTACGTCAGCGGGGGGAACACCGGGGAGCTGTTTTTT
TRBJ1-3	TRBD1	TRBV7-2	-	17	CASSIIGQENSGNTIYF	TGTGCCAGCAGCATAATAGGACAGGAAAACTCTGGAAACACCATATATTTT
TRBJ2-7	TRBD2	TRBV7-9	-	14	CASSPTLADYEQYF	TGTGCCAGCAGCCCTACCCTAGCGGACTACGAGCAGTACTTC
TRBJ2-1	-	TRBV7-3	-	13	CASSFGGAYEQFF	TGTGCCAGCAGCTTTGGGGGGGCCTATGAGCAGTTCTTC
TRBJ2-7	-	TRBV18	-	16	CASSPPKRVFEYEQYF	TGTGCCAGCTCGCCGCCTAAAAGGGTTTTCGAGTACGAGCAGTACTTC
TRBJ1-5	TRBD1	TRBV19	-	16	CASSISGTGGNQPQHF	TGTGCCAGTAGTATTTCAGGGACAGGGGGCAATCAGCCCCAGCATTTT
TRBJ2-1	TRBD1	TRBV7-3	-	16	CASSSPGQGTYNEQFF	TGTGCCAGCAGCTCTCCGGGACAGGGGACCTACAATGAGCAGTTCTTC
TRBJ1-1	-	TRBV5-1	-	15	CASSLDDPGLTEAFF	TGCGCCAGCAGCTTGGATGACCCAGGGCTGACTGAAGCTTTCTTT
TRBJ1-4	-	TRBV11-2	-	15	CASSRLDIVDEKLFF	TGTGCCAGCTCCCGGCTCGACATTGTCGACGAAAAACTGTTTTTT
TRBJ2-7	TRBD2	TRBV4-1	-	16	CASSSGTSGSYYEQYF	TGCGCCAGCAGCTCTGGGACTAGCGGGTCTTACTACGAGCAGTACTTC
TRBJ2-7	-	TRBV6-5	-	12	CAVPGGGGEQYF	TGTGCAGTCCCTGGGGGGGGCGGTGAGCAGTACTTC
TRBJ2-2	TRBD2	TRBV9	-	13	CASSGTSGAELFF	TGTGCCAGCAGCGGGACTAGCGGGGCGGAGCTGTTTTTT
TRBJ2-2	-	TRBV24-1	-	12	CATGSNTGELFF	TGTGCCACCGGATCGAACACCGGGGAGCTGTTTTTT
TRBJ2-7	-	TRBV3-1/TRBV3-2	-	14	CASSQGTGGYEQYF	TGTGCCAGCAGCCAAGGAACAGGCGGGTACGAGCAGTACTTC
TRBJ1-1	-	TRBV5-1	few	13	CASSGGKNTEAFF	TGCGCCAGCAGCGGGGGGAAGAACACTGAAGCTTTCTTT
TRBJ1-2	-	TRBV2	-	16	CASSGIPRQAAYGYTF	TGTGCCAGCAGTGGAATTCCTAGGCAGGCCGCCTATGGCTACACCTTC
TRBJ1-1	-	TRBV3-1/TRBV3-2	-	16	CASSLGQGVMNTEAFF	TGTGCCAGCAGCCTAGGGCAGGGAGTGATGAACACTGAAGCTTTCTTT
TRBJ1-2	-	TRBV28	-	14	CASSLYRGDYGYTF	TGTGCCAGCAGCCTCTATCGAGGGGACTATGGCTACACCTTC
TRBJ1-6	TRBD1	TRBV7-2	-	15	CASSIFGTGDSPLHF	TGTGCCAGCAGCATATTCGGGACAGGGGACTCACCCCTCCACTTT
TRBJ2-1	-	TRBV24-1	-	14	CATSDPGTSGEQFF	TGTGCCACCAGTGACCCGGGGACCTCTGGTGAGCAGTTCTTC
TRBJ2-1	-	TRBV9	-	10	CASSGNEQFF	TGTGCCAGCTCAGGTAATGAGCAGTTCTTC
TRBJ2-7	-	TRBV10-3	-	15	CAISPERDKAYEQYF	TGTGCCATCAGCCCCGAGCGAGACAAGGCCTACGAGCAGTACTTC
TRBJ2-7	-	TRBV5-1	-	14	CASSDLPRTYEQYF	TGCGCCAGCAGCGACCTGCCGCGGACCTACGAGCAGTACTTC
TRBJ1-6	-	TRBV15	-	14	CATSREQGDSPLHF	TGTGCCACCAGCAGAGAACAGGGTGATTCACCCCTCCACTTT
TRBJ1-5	-	TRBV6-2/TRBV6-3	once	13	CASSYGPNQPQHF	TGTGCCAGCAGTTATGGTCCCAATCAGCCCCAGCATTTT
TRBJ2-4	-	TRBV7-2	-	14	CASSPTLAKNIQYF	TGTGCCAGCAGCCCGACCCTAGCCAAAAACATTCAGTACTTC
TRBJ2-1	TRBD1	TRBV6-5	-	12	CASSRDSNEQFF	TGTGCCAGCAGCCGGGACAGCAATGAGCAGTTCTTC
TRBJ2-7	-	TRBV5-5	once	15	CASSLGVRGFYEQYF	TGTGCCAGCAGCTTGGGGGTCAGGGGATTCTACGAGCAGTACTTC
TRBJ1-1	-	TRBV6-5	-	14	CASSSLGGQAEAFF	TGTGCCAGCAGTTCCCTCGGGGGGCAAGCTGAAGCTTTCTTT
TRBJ1-1	-	TRBV4-1	-	14	CASSQEWGETEAFF	TGCGCCAGCAGCCAAGAATGGGGGGAGACTGAAGCTTTCTTT
TRBJ1-3	-	TRBV6-6	-	14	CASTEIQGVSTIYF	TGTGCCAGCACCGAAATACAGGGAGTTTCGACCATATATTTT
TRBJ1-5	TRBD1	TRBV3-1/TRBV3-2	-	16	CASSQGATGLNQPQHF	TGTGCCAGCAGCCAAGGTGCGACAGGGCTTAATCAGCCCCAGCATTTT
TRBJ1-1	TRBD1	TRBV4-1	once	18	CASSQEEGTGYMNTEAFF	TGCGCCAGCAGCCAAGAGGAAGGGACAGGATACATGAACACTGAAGCTTTCTTT
TRBJ2-2	-	TRBV3-1/TRBV3-2	-	14	CASSQDRGTGELFF	TGTGCCAGCAGCCAAGACAGGGGTACCGGGGAGCTGTTTTTT
TRBJ1-4	TRBD1	TRBV4-1	once	19	CASSQDGTGGGVTNEKLFF	TGCGCCAGCAGCCAAGATGGGACAGGGGGTGGGGTAACTAATGAAAAACTGTTTTTT
TRBJ2-3	-	TRBV7-2	-	15	CASSIDSSGSPTQYF	TGTGCCAGCAGCATAGATAGTAGCGGTAGCCCGACGCAGTATTTT
TRBJ2-2	-	TRBV21-1	once	17	CASSISGAGGDTGELFF	TGTGCCAGCAGCATATCTGGGGCAGGGGGGGACACCGGGGAGCTGTTTTTT
TRBJ2-1	TRBD1	TRBV11-3	-	14	CASSPMGQRDEQFF	TGTGCCAGCAGCCCTATGGGACAGCGCGATGAGCAGTTCTTC
TRBJ2-5	-	TRBV28	-	13	CASHPTNQETQYF	TGTGCCAGTCACCCCACGAACCAAGAGACCCAGTACTTC
TRBJ2-1	-	TRBV4-1	-	14	CASSQASVGNEQFF	TGCGCCAGCAGCCAAGCATCGGTAGGGAATGAGCAGTTCTTC
TRBJ2-1	-	TRBV3-1/TRBV3-2	-	11	CASSGANEQFF	TGTGCCAGCAGCGGGGCTAATGAGCAGTTCTTC
TRBJ1-2	-	TRBV6-5	-	16	CASSYRASLGDYGYTF	TGTGCCAGCAGTTACCGCGCGAGTTTGGGGGACTATGGCTACACCTTC
TRBJ2-1	TRBD2	TRBV27	-	16	CASSGRLAGDLNEQFF	TGTGCCAGCAGTGGAAGACTAGCGGGAGATTTAAATGAGCAGTTCTTC
TRBJ2-1	-	TRBV29-1	-	15	CSAPRNRVKYNEQFF	TGCAGCGCCCCCAGAAACAGGGTCAAGTACAATGAGCAGTTCTTC
TRBJ1-1	TRBD1	TRBV5-4	-	14	CASLPGQQNTEAFF	TGTGCCAGCCTCCCGGGACAGCAGAACACTGAAGCTTTCTTT